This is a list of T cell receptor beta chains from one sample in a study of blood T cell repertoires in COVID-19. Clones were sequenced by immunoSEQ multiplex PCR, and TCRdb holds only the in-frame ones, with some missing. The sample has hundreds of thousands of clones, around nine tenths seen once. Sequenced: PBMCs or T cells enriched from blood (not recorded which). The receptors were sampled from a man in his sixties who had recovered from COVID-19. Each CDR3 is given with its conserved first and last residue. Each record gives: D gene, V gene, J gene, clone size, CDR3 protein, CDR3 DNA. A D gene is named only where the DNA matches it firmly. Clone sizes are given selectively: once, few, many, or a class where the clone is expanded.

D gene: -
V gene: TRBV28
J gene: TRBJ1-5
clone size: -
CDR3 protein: CASRRQNQPQHF
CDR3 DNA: TGTGCCAGCAGAAGACAGAATCAGCCCCAGCATTTT

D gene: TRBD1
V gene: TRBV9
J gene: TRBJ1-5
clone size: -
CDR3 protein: CASSVTGGQPQHF
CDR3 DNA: TGTGCCAGCAGCGTAACAGGGGGTCAGCCCCAGCATTTT

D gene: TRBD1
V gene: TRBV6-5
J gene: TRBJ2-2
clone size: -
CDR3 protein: CASSRSDRVTGELFF
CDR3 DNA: TGTGCCAGCAGTCGTTCCGACAGGGTCACCGGGGAGCTGTTTTTT

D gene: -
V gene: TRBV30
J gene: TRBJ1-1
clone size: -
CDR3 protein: CAWTLVGTEAFF
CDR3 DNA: TGTGCCTGGACATTAGTTGGCACTGAAGCTTTCTTT

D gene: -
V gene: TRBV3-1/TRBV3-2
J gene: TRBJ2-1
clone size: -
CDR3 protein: CASSRVGATNEQFF
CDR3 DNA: TGTGCCAGCAGCCGTGTGGGAGCTACCAATGAGCAGTTCTTC

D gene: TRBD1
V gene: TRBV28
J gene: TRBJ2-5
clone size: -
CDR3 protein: CASSSSRGLIPSETQYF
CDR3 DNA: TGTGCCAGCAGTTCGAGCAGGGGGCTTATCCCATCAGAGACCCAGTACTTC

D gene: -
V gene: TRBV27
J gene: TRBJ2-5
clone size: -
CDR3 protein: CASSLRGETQYF
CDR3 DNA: TGTGCCAGCAGTTTAAGGGGGGAGACCCAGTACTTC

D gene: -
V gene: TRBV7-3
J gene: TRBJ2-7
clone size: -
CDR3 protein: CASSSNRANEQYF
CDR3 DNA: TGTGCCAGCAGTTCGAACAGGGCCAACGAGCAGTACTTC

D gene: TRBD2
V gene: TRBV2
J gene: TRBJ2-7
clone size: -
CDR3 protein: CASSKGLALYEQYF
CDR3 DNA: TGTGCCAGCAGTAAGGGACTAGCCTTGTACGAGCAGTACTTC

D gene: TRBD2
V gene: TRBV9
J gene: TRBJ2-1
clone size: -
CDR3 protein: CASSSTGGVPWSYNEQFF
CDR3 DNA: TGTGCCAGCAGCTCCACGGGGGGGGTCCCGTGGTCCTACAATGAGCAGTTCTTC

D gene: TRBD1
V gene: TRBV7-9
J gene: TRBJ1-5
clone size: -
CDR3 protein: CASSPSTGGGQPQHF
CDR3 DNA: TGTGCCAGCAGCCCGTCGACAGGGGGCGGTCAGCCCCAGCATTTT

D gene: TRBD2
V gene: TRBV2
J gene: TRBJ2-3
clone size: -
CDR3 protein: CASIPLAGGRDTQYF
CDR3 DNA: TGTGCCAGCATACCTCTAGCGGGAGGCCGAGATACGCAGTATTTT

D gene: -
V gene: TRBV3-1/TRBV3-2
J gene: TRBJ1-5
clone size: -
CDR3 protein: CASSQGDNQPQHF
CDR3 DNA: TGTGCCAGCAGCCAAGGAGACAATCAGCCCCAGCATTTT

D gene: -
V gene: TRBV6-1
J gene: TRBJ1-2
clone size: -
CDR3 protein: CASSEGREYYGYTF
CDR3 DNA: TGTGCCAGCAGTGAAGGGAGAGAATACTATGGCTACACCTTC

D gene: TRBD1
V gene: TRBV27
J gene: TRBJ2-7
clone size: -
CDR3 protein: CASSSRDRGSYEQYF
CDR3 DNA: TGTGCCAGCAGTTCACGGGACAGGGGGTCCTACGAGCAGTACTTC

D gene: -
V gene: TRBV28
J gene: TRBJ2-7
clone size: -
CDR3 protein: CASRIRRGRSYEQYF
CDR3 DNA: TGTGCCAGCAGGATACGGCGGGGCCGCTCCTACGAGCAGTACTTC

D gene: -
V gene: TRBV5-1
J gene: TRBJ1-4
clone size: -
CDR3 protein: CASSPDDRVYEKLFF
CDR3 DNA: TGCGCCAGCAGCCCAGACGACCGGGTTTATGAAAAACTGTTTTTT

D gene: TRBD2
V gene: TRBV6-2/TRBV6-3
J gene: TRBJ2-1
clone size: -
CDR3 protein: CASSYSTSGRWIAYNEQFF
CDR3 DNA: TGTGCCAGCAGTTACTCGACTAGCGGGAGGTGGATAGCCTACAATGAGCAGTTCTTC

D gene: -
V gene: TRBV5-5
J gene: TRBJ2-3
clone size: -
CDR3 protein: CASSFDSGSRGDTQYF
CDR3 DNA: TGTGCCAGCAGCTTTGACAGCGGGTCCCGGGGGGATACGCAGTATTTT

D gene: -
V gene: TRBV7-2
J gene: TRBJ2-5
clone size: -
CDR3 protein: CASSLAGPQETQYF
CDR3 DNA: TGTGCCAGCAGCCTGGCTGGGCCGCAAGAGACCCAGTACTTC

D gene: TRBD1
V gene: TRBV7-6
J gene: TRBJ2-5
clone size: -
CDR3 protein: CASSSKGGAGRIQETQYF
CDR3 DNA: TGTGCCAGCAGCTCAAAAGGGGGCGCTGGCCGAATCCAAGAGACCCAGTACTTC

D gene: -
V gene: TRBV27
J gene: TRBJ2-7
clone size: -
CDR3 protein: CASSLLPYEQYF
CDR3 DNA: TGTGCCAGCAGTTTACTCCCCTACGAGCAGTACTTC

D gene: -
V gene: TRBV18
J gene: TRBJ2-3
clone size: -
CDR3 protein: CASSPISGAGTDTQYF
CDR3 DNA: TGTGCCAGCTCACCAATCTCAGGGGCAGGAACAGATACGCAGTATTTT

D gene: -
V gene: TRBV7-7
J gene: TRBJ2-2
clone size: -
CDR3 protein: CASSLTAVATGELFF
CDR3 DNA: TGTGCTAGCAGCTTAACAGCGGTTGCCACCGGGGAGCTGTTTTTT

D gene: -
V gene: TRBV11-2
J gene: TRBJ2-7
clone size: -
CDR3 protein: CASSLGADYEQYF
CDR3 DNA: TGTGCCAGCAGCCTAGGGGCAGACTACGAGCAGTACTTC

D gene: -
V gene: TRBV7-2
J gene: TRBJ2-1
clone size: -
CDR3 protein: CASSLAFGGPAYNEQFF
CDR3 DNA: TGTGCCAGCAGCTTAGCGTTTGGGGGCCCGGCCTACAATGAGCAGTTCTTC

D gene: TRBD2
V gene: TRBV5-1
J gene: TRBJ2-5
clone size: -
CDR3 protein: CASSAGSAGETQYF
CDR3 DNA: TGCGCCAGCAGCGCCGGATCAGCGGGGGAGACCCAGTACTTC

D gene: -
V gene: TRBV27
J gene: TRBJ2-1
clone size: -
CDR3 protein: CASSPHLGGEQFF
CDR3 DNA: TGTGCCAGCAGTCCCCACCTCGGGGGTGAGCAGTTCTTC

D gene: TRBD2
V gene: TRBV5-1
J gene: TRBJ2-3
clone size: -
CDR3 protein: CASSLGAGDQDTQYF
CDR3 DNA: TGCGCCAGCAGCTTGGGCGCGGGAGATCAAGATACGCAGTATTTT

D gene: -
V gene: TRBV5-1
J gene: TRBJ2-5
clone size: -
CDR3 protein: CASSLAPAGSTQETQYF
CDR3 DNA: TGCGCCAGCAGCTTGGCCCCTGCGGGATCAACCCAAGAGACCCAGTACTTC

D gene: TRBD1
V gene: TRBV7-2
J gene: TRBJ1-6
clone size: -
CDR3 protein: CASSPGTGGGQALHF
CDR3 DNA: TGTGCCAGCAGCCCGGGGACAGGGGGCGGTCAGGCCCTCCACTTT

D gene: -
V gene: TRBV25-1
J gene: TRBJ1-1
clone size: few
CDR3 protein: CASSHTGRKKNTEAFF
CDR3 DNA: TGTGCCAGCAGTCATACAGGGCGAAAGAAGAACACTGAAGCTTTCTTT

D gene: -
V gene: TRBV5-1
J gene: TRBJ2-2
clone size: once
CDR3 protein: CASSLGRAATGELFF
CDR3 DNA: TGCGCCAGCAGCTTGGGCAGGGCGGCCACCGGGGAGCTGTTTTTT

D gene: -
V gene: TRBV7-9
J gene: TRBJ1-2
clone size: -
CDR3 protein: CASSPGVLRTDGYTF
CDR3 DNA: TGTGCCAGCAGCCCGGGGGTCCTAAGGACCGATGGCTACACCTTC

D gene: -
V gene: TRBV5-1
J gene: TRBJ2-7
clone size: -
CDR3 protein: CASSPSFSYEQYF
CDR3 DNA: TGCGCCAGCAGCCCCAGTTTCTCCTACGAGCAGTACTTC